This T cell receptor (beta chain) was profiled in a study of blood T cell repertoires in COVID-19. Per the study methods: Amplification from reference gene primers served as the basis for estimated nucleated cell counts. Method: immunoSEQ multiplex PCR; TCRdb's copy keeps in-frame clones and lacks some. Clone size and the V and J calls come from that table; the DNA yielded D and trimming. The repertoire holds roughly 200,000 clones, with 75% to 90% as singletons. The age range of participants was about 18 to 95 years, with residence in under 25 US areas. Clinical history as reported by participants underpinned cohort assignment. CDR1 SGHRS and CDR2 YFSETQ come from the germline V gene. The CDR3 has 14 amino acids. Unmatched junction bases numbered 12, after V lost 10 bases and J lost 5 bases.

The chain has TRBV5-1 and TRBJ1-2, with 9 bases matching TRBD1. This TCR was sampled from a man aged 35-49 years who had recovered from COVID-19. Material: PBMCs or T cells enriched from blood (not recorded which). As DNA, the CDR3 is TGCGCCGACAGGGGGGAGGATTTTAGTTATGGCTACACCTTC. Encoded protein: CADRGEDFSYGYTF. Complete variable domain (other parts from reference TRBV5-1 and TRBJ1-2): KAGVTQTPRYLIKTRGQQVTLSCSPISGHRSVSWYQQTPGQGLQFLFEYFSETQRNKGNFPGRFSGRQFSNSRSEMNVSTLELGDSALYLCADRGEDFSYGYTFGSGTRLTVV.